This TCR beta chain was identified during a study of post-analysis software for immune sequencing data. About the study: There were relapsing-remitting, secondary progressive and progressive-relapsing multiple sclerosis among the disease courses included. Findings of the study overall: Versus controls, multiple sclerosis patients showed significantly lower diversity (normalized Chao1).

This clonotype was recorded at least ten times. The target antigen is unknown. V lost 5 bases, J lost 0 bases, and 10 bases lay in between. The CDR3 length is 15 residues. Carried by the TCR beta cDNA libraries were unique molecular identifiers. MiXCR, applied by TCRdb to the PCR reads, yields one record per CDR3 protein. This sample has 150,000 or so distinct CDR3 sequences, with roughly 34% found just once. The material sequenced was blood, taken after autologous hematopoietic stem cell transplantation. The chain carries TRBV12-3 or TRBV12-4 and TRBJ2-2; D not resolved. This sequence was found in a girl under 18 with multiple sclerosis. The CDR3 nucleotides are TGTGCCAGCAGTCCCCCGATGGCGAACACCGGGGAGCTGTTTTTT. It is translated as CASSPPMANTGELFF.